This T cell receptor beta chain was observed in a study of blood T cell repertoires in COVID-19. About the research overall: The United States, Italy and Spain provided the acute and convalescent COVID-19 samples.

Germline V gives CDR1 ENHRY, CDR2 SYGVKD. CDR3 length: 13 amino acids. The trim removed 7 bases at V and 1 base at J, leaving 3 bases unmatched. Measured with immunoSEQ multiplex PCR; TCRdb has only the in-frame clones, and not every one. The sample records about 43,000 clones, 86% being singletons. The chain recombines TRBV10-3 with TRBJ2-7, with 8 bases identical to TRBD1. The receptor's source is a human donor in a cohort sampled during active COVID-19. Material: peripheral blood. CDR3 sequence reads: CAINRDRSYEQYF. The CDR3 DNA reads TGTGCCATCAACCGGGACAGGTCCTACGAGCAGTACTTC.